Listed here are 24 T cell receptor beta chains from one sample, sequenced in a study of monozygotic twins with inflammatory bowel disease. TCRdb re-called the 5' RACE reads and shows each CDR3 protein once, DNA omitted. This listing includes about 330,000 distinct CDR3 sequences. Specimen: blood. All receptors come from a human donor with ulcerative colitis or Crohn's disease, or a healthy co-twin of an affected twin (not recorded which).

The chain joins TRBV4-3 to TRBJ2-5; TCRdb's D call of TRBD2 is untestable without DNA. Germline V gives CDR1 LGHNA, CDR2 YSLEER. CDR3 length: 17 residues. The chain's CDR3 is CASSQDRLAGGQETQYF.

V usage is TRBV2 and J usage is TRBJ2-7. The germline V gene encodes CDR1 SNHLY and CDR2 FYNNEI. The CDR3 length is 12 residues. The CDR3 spells CASSEQDYEQYF.

Here the CDR3 reads CASSGTGEASNQPQHF. The V gene is TRBV6-1, the J gene TRBJ1-5; TCRdb's D gene call, TRBD1, goes unchecked for lack of DNA. CDR1 and CDR2 (germline): MNHNS, SASEGT. The CDR3 has 16 residues.

The rearrangement links TRBV4-3 to TRBJ1-1; the D call from TCRdb, TRBD1, cannot be confirmed without DNA. The CDR3 has 14 amino acids. Looked up from germline, CDR1 is LGHNA and CDR2 is YSLEER. The CDR3: CASSHRRQVDVTFF.

The chain employs TRBV20-1 and TRBJ2-3. This CDR3 has 11 amino acids. Germline CDR1 and CDR2: DFQATT and SNEGSKA (reference sequence). Here the CDR3 reads CSARWADTQYF.

V is TRBV12-3 or TRBV12-4 and J is TRBJ1-1. The CDR3 extends over 15 amino acids. CDR3 sequence reads: CASSFRLSTNTEAFF.

The CDR3 protein is CASMWVDNEQFF. The V and J genes are TRBV2 and TRBJ2-1. The CDR3 contains 12 residues. Germline V CDR1 and CDR2: SNHLY, FYNNEI.

The chain links TRBV20-1 to TRBJ2-2. The CDR3 consists of 13 residues. The germline V gene encodes CDR1 DFQATT and CDR2 SNEGSKA (reference sequence). This chain's CDR3 is CSAIFRKTGELFF.

J is TRBJ2-7 and V is TRBV10-3. In germline, CDR1 is ENHRY, CDR2 SYGVKD. CDR3 length equals 13 residues. The CDR3 loop is CAISALASYEQYF.

The J gene is TRBJ2-1, the V gene TRBV5-1; TCRdb gives TRBD1 as the D gene, but with no DNA this cannot be confirmed. The length of the CDR3 is 15 residues. The germline V gene has CDR1 SGHRS and CDR2 YFSETQ. CDR3 protein: CASSSPGANYNEQFF.

The V call is TRBV6-1, the J call TRBJ1-4; TCRdb calls TRBD1, which cannot be checked without DNA. The germline gives CDR1 MNHNS, CDR2 SASEGT. The CDR3 is 16 amino acids. The CDR3 protein is CASRPGTGGKNEKLFF.

The chain is built from TRBV7-8 and TRBJ2-7; TCRdb designates TRBD2, a call that cannot be tested without DNA. Germline CDR1 and CDR2: SGHVS and FQNEAQ. There are 17 residues in the CDR3. CDR3 protein: CASSFGLAGVPSHEQYF.

The chain employs TRBV12-3 or TRBV12-4 and TRBJ1-5. There are 13 residues in the CDR3. CDR3 region: CASSLRPGEPQHF.

The gene calls are TRBV29-1 and TRBJ2-3; TCRdb indicates TRBD2, and absent DNA this call remains unverified. In germline, CDR1 is SQVTM, CDR2 ANQGSEA. The CDR3 has 13 residues. The CDR3 region is CSGGGGGADTQYF.

V and J are TRBV7-6 and TRBJ2-5. Germline-derived CDR1 and CDR2 are SGHVS and FNYEAQ. CDR3 length: 11 residues. The CDR3: CATAELETQYF. Filled out from reference TRBV7-6 and TRBJ2-5, the complete variable domain reads GAGVSQSPRYKVTKRGQDVALRCDPISGHVSLYWYRQALGQGPEFLTYFNYEAQQDKSGLPNDRFSAERPEGSISTLTIQRTEQRDSAMYRCATAELETQYFGPGTRLLVL.

The CDR3: CASSYTGGRTGELFF. The chain carries TRBV6-2 or TRBV6-3 and TRBJ2-2; TCRdb calls TRBD1, which cannot be checked without DNA. This CDR3 contains 15 residues. Germline V gene sequence: CDR1 MNHEY, CDR2 SVGEGT.

The chain uses TRBV5-1 and TRBJ2-1. The CDR3 consists of 15 residues. CDR1 and CDR2 from the germline V gene are SGHRS and YFSETQ. This CDR3 reads CASSSKGSSYNEQFF.

The J gene is TRBJ2-1, the V gene TRBV20-1; checking the TCRdb D call of TRBD1 is not possible without DNA. CDR3 length: 16 residues. Germline assignment: CDR1 DFQATT and CDR2 SNEGSKA (reference sequence). CDR3 loop: CSAMLYRPGGGYEQFF.

The chain joins TRBV6-1 to TRBJ1-1. Germline loops: CDR1 MNHNS, CDR2 SASEGT. The CDR3 runs to 15 residues. This chain's CDR3 is CASSPTPYSNTEAFF.

The J gene is TRBJ1-1, the V gene TRBV7-2; TCRdb names TRBD1, which stays unverified in the absence of DNA. Germline CDR1 and CDR2: SGHTA and FQGNSA. The CDR3 loop spans 11 amino acids. The CDR3 reads CASSLGWAAFF.

The rearrangement joins TRBV20-1 to TRBJ1-1; the TRBD1 assignment by TCRdb is unverifiable without DNA. The germline V gene has CDR1 DFQATT and CDR2 SNEGSKA (reference sequence). The CDR3 spans 14 residues. The CDR3 sequence is CSARRGEWITEAFF.

The V call is TRBV6-2 or TRBV6-3, the J call TRBJ1-5. Germline CDR1 MNHEY, CDR2 SVGEGT. This CDR3 has 16 residues. The CDR3 is CASSYRSPGRNQPQHF.

The J gene is TRBJ2-6, the V gene TRBV4-2; TCRdb calls TRBD2, which cannot be checked without DNA. CDR1 is LGHNA, CDR2 YNFKEQ, per germline. This CDR3 region has 18 residues. The CDR3 sequence is CASSQGPSGRTTAYVLTF.

V gene TRBV28 combines with J gene TRBJ2-4. This CDR3 region has 16 residues. Per germline, CDR1 MDHEN and CDR2 SYDVKM. The CDR3: CASSTPSGGAKNIQYF.